Listed here are 28 T cell receptor beta chains from one sample, sequenced in a study of cytomegalovirus exposure and HLA in healthy donors. This PCR relied on a set of 60 Vbeta primers and 13 Jbeta primers. Assay used: immunoSEQ multiplex PCR; TCRdb lists only in-frame clones, some missing. The table shows about 250,000 clones, with about four fifths occurring only once. The sample taken for sequencing was PBMCs. Source of these receptors: a girl aged 2-10 years in good health and CMV-seronegative.

V and J are TRBV5-1 and TRBJ2-5; the match to TRBD2 covers 7 bases. Germline CDR1 and CDR2: SGHRS and YFSETQ. The J segment lost 6 bases and the V segment lost 1 base, leaving 6 bases of the junction unmatched. This CDR3 contains 14 residues. The CDR3 DNA sequence: TGCGCCAGCAGCTTGCGGGAGGCGATCCAGACCCAGTACTTC. Translation gives CASSLREAIQTQYF.

Only one count was recorded for this clone. The rearrangement uses TRBV30 and TRBJ2-3; D gene uncertain. This CDR3 has 10 residues. The V gene lost 7 bases and the J gene lost 4 bases, with 6 bases spanning the gap. CDR1 is GTSNPN and CDR2 is SVGIG in the germline V gene (reference sequence). The CDR3 DNA is TGTGCCTCCTTTGCAGATACGCAGTATTTT. Protein: CASFADTQYF.

The rearrangement uses TRBV9 and TRBJ2-1; 12 nucleotides match TRBD2. V was clipped by 2 bases and J by 8 bases; unmatched bases: 8. The CDR3 extends over 16 amino acids. CDR1 and CDR2 from the germline V gene are SGDLS and YYNGEE. The CDR3 here is CASSVGGTSGLYEQFF. In nucleotides, the CDR3 is TGTGCCAGCAGCGTTGGAGGGACTAGCGGGTTGTATGAGCAGTTCTTC.

The chain couples TRBV5-5 to TRBJ1-4; TRBD1 agrees at 8 bases. V lost 5 bases, J lost 4 bases, and 4 bases stayed unmatched. This CDR3 is 14 amino acids long. Looked up from germline, CDR1 is SGHKS and CDR2 is YYEKEE (reference sequence). CDR3 sequence reads: CASRRTGINEKLFF. Written as DNA, the CDR3 is TGTGCCAGCAGGAGGACAGGGATTAATGAAAAACTGTTTTTT.

V is TRBV27 and J is TRBJ1-1, with 11 nucleotides matching TRBD1. J gave up 4 bases and V 6 bases, and 7 bases lay outside the gene matches. This CDR3 contains 15 residues. Germline-derived CDR1 and CDR2 are MNHEY and SMNVEV (reference sequence). This CDR3 reads CASRSGTGGSTEAFF. The CDR3 DNA reads as TGTGCCAGCAGATCCGGGACAGGGGGGAGCACTGAAGCTTTCTTT.

This rearrangement joins TRBV20-1 to TRBJ2-1; 8 bases are shared with TRBD2. Germline V lookup: CDR1 DFQATT, CDR2 SNEGSKA (reference sequence). The CDR3 is 11 amino acids. The V gene end was trimmed by 0 bases and the J gene end by 14 bases; junction bases not matched to a gene: 3. The CDR3 region has the DNA TGCAGTGCTAGAGACGGGAGGGCCGAGTTCTTC. It specifies CSARDGRAEFF.

V gene TRBV19 combines with J gene TRBJ2-5, with 8 bases matching TRBD2. Per the germline V gene, CDR1 is LNHDA and CDR2 is SQIVND (reference sequence). The J segment lost 6 bases and the V segment lost 3 bases, leaving 12 bases of the junction unmatched. CDR3 size: 16 residues. Written as DNA, the CDR3 is TGTGCCAGTAGTATTCCAGCGGGGGCCTCGGGAAAGACCCAGTACTTC. Protein: CASSIPAGASGKTQYF.

The chain links TRBV28 to TRBJ1-5; possible D gene TRBD1, 5 bases. Deletions cut 1 base from V and 4 bases from J, with 29 bases between. This CDR3 spans 21 amino acids. The germline CDR1 and CDR2 sequences are MDHEN and SYDVKM. The CDR3 DNA reads TGTGCCAGCAGTTTATATTACCCCTCGAGGGGCGGGGGTTTGGGGAATCAGCCCCAGCATTTT. Its protein is CASSLYYPSRGGGLGNQPQHF.

This clone came up a few times. The V gene is TRBV5-1, the J gene TRBJ1-3, with D unclear. CDR1 and CDR2 from the germline V gene are SGHRS and YFSETQ. CDR3 length: 16 amino acids. Trimming left V 4 bases short and J 1 base short, with 15 bases between. The CDR3 loop reads CASSPGVRASGNTIYF. The CDR3 coding sequence is TGCGCCAGCAGCCCGGGTGTCAGAGCGTCTGGAAACACCATATATTTT.

The gene calls are TRBV7-9 and TRBJ2-2; TRBD2 matches at 8 bases. Germline trimming cut 1 base from V and 1 base from J; bases unmatched to any gene: 2. Per the germline V gene, CDR1 is SEHNR and CDR2 is FQNEAQ (reference sequence). The CDR3 has 16 residues. CDR3 sequence (DNA): TGTGCCAGCAGCTTAGATCTAGCGGGGAACACCGGGGAGCTGTTTTTT. This encodes CASSLDLAGNTGELFF.

The chain uses TRBV9 and TRBJ2-1; TRBD1 agrees at 7 bases. Germline V lookup: CDR1 SGDLS, CDR2 YYNGEE. The CDR3 has 16 residues. The junction had 17 bases not matched to a gene; V was cut back by 5 bases and J by 9 bases. This chain's CDR3 is CASSLDGAGGKGEQFF. CDR3 bases: TGTGCCAGCAGTCTAGACGGGGCAGGGGGTAAGGGTGAGCAGTTCTTC.

V gene TRBV11-2 combines with J gene TRBJ2-1; 13 bases are a match to TRBD2. Trimming removed 2 bases from V and 8 bases from J; junction bases left unmatched: 9. In germline, CDR1 is SGHAT, CDR2 FQNNGV. CDR3 length: 17 amino acids. As DNA, the CDR3 is TGTGCCAGCAGCTTATTCCGGACTAGCGGGAGTATTGATGAGCAGTTCTTC. It yields the protein CASSLFRTSGSIDEQFF.

The table lists this clone with a few counts. The gene calls are TRBV19 and TRBJ2-3; 9 bases are a match to TRBD2. The V segment lost 6 bases and the J segment 9 bases; nucleotides outside the gene matches: 16. CDR1 is LNHDA and CDR2 is SQIVND in the germline V gene (reference sequence). This CDR3 region has 16 residues. CDR3 DNA sequence: TGTGCCAGTAGCAGCGACTATGGCGGGGGGGCCGGGACGCAGTATTTT. Protein sequence: CASSSDYGGGAGTQYF.

The table lists this clone with a few counts. The sample carries other DNA sequences with the same CDR3. V and J are TRBV5-1 and TRBJ1-1; D is undetermined. Trimming removed 0 bases from V and 1 base from J, with 4 bases in between. The CDR3 has 13 amino acids. Germline V gives CDR1 SGHRS, CDR2 YFSETQ. The CDR3 here is CASSLAGNTEAFF. The CDR3, as DNA: TGCGCCAGCAGCTTGGCAGGGAACACTGAAGCTTTCTTT.

To note about this clone: This CDR3 is also generated by other DNA sequences in the sample. This chain connects TRBV5-4 to TRBJ1-4; 11 positions agree with TRBD1. V shed 8 bases and J 8 bases; nucleotides not matched to a gene: 11. The CDR3 consists of 15 residues. Germline-derived CDR1 and CDR2 are SGHNT and YYREEE (reference sequence). CDR3 bases: TGTGCCAGTAGCGGACAGGGGGCGGTTCGGGAAAAACTGTTTTTT. It translates to CASSGQGAVREKLFF.

V and J are TRBV11-3 and TRBJ2-1; weak D call: TRBD2 (5 bases). The V end was cut by 3 bases, the J end by 5 bases, with 11 bases between. This CDR3 region has 14 residues. From germline, CDR1 is SGHNT and CDR2 YENEEA. CDR3 nucleotide sequence: TGTGCCAGCAGCTTTTCGAGGGTCGACAATGAGCAGTTCTTC. The encoded protein is CASSFSRVDNEQFF.

The V gene is TRBV6-1, the J gene TRBJ2-5; 8 positions agree with TRBD2. The CDR3 totals 13 residues. Germline V gene sequence: CDR1 MNHNS, CDR2 SASEGT. The V gene end was trimmed by 6 bases and the J gene end by 4 bases; junction bases not matched to a gene: 4. The CDR3 bases are TGTGCCAGCAGAGCGAGCGGGGGAGAGACCCAGTACTTC. It is translated as CASRASGGETQYF.

The chain recombines TRBV4-1 with TRBJ1-5; D is undetermined. Germline V gene sequence: CDR1 MGHRA, CDR2 YSYEKL. CDR3 length: 16 residues. The ends were cut back, 0 bases at V and 5 bases at J, with 14 bases in the middle. The CDR3 sequence: CASSQDAVAVDQPQHF. The CDR3 nucleotides read TGCGCCAGCAGCCAAGATGCCGTAGCCGTCGATCAGCCCCAGCATTTT.

The chain recombines TRBV30 with TRBJ1-1; perhaps TRBD1 as D (5 bases). The CDR3 loop spans 12 amino acids. The V gene's germline CDR1 is GTSNPN and CDR2 SVGIG (reference sequence). V gave up 4 bases and J gave up 6 bases, with 12 bases separating them. The CDR3 sequence is CAWTVGGAEAFF. Written as DNA, the CDR3 is TGTGCCTGGACCGTGGGGGGGGCTGAAGCTTTCTTT.

The V and J genes are TRBV30 and TRBJ2-1, with D uncertain. CDR1 GTSNPN and CDR2 SVGIG come from the germline V gene (reference sequence). The V gene lost 5 bases and the J gene lost 4 bases, with 15 bases spanning the gap. CDR3 length: 14 amino acids. In nucleotides, the CDR3 is TGTGCCTGGGCTTCCGGGTCCGGTTACAATGAGCAGTTCTTC. Translated, it gives CAWASGSGYNEQFF. Based on the CDR3 plus reference TRBV30 and TRBJ2-1, the full variable domain is SQTIHQWPATLVQPVGSPLSLECTVEGTSNPNLYWYRQAAGRGLQLLFYSVGIGQISSEVPQNLSASRPQDRQFILSSKKLLLSDSGFYLCAWASGSGYNEQFFGPGTRLTVL.

This rearrangement joins TRBV2 to TRBJ1-5; 10 positions agree with TRBD1. V lost 5 bases to trimming and J lost 5 bases; unmatched junction nucleotides: 3. The CDR3 has 14 residues. Germline V lookup: CDR1 SNHLY, CDR2 FYNNEI. CDR3 loop: CASSPGTGDQPQHF. In DNA, the CDR3 is TGTGCCAGCAGTCCCGGGACAGGGGATCAGCCCCAGCATTTT.

As to this clone: Other DNA sequences in the sample encode the same CDR3. The chain links TRBV9 to TRBJ1-2, with D unresolved. Germline CDR1 SGDLS, CDR2 YYNGEE. There are 12 residues in the CDR3. Trimming removed 4 bases at V and 3 bases at J, with 7 bases between. The CDR3 spells CASSLDYYGYTF. In DNA form, the CDR3 reads TGTGCCAGCAGCCTGGACTACTATGGCTACACCTTC.

The count of this clone is one. The rearrangement joins TRBV9 to TRBJ1-2, with D hard to call. Deletions cut 4 bases from V and 0 bases from J, with 16 bases between. Germline V gene data show CDR1 as SGDLS and CDR2 as YYNGEE. The CDR3 extends over 16 amino acids. The CDR3: CASSPPPLRANYGYTF. Here the CDR3 DNA reads TGTGCCAGCAGCCCCCCCCCTCTGAGAGCTAACTATGGCTACACCTTC.

The chain employs TRBV28 and TRBJ2-7, with a weak D call TRBD2 (5 bases). The CDR3 sequence is 13 residues long. Trimming took 6 bases from V and 3 from J, leaving 12 bases between them. CDR1 is MDHEN, CDR2 SYDVKM, per germline. The CDR3 spells CASSTTRGYEQYF. The CDR3, as DNA: TGTGCCAGCAGCACGACCCGGGGCTACGAGCAGTACTTC.

This clone was seen more than once but under ten times. The rearrangement links TRBV19 to TRBJ2-7; 7 positions match TRBD1. Germline V lookup: CDR1 LNHDA, CDR2 SQIVND (reference sequence). This CDR3 contains 14 residues. J gave up 5 bases and V 3 bases, and 7 bases lay outside the gene matches. The DNA of the CDR3 is TGTGCCAGTAGTATGGAAGGGGGCAGCGACGAGCAGTACTTC. As protein: CASSMEGGSDEQYF.

This sequence joins TRBV5-4 and TRBJ2-3, with TRBD2 identical over 7 bases. With V trimmed by 3 bases and J by 2 bases, 12 bases remained unmatched. CDR1 and CDR2 (germline): SGHNT, YYREEE (reference sequence). The CDR3 totals 17 residues. Here the CDR3 DNA reads TGTGCCAGCAGCTCCTTCCCCGGGGGAGGGACCACAGATACGCAGTATTTT. It encodes CASSSFPGGGTTDTQYF.

CDR3 amino acids: CASSLSTRAGYTF. As DNA, the CDR3 is TGTGCCAGCAGTTTATCGACCAGGGCTGGCTACACCTTC. The chain recombines TRBV27 with TRBJ1-2; possibly TRBD1 for D (5 bases). The CDR3 is made up of 13 amino acids. Trimming shortened V by 0 bases and J by 7 bases, and 9 bases separated the two germline ends. The germline gives CDR1 MNHEY, CDR2 SMNVEV (reference sequence).

This clone has just a few counts. V is TRBV7-9 and J is TRBJ2-1; 10 nucleotides align to TRBD2. With 2 bases clipped from V and 3 bases from J, the junction kept 10 bases outside the gene matches. The germline V gene encodes CDR1 SEHNR and CDR2 FQNEAQ (reference sequence). The CDR3 is 18 amino acids. Written as DNA, the CDR3 is TGTGCCAGCAGCTTAACGGGGCTAGCGGGGGCTCTCTACAATGAGCAGTTCTTC. The encoded protein is CASSLTGLAGALYNEQFF.